This T cell receptor beta chain was observed in a study of T cells expressing NK-cell markers (dated by TCRdb to 2018 to 2020). Study-level background: Three sorted T-cell subsets (CD3+CD56+NKG2C+, CD3+CD56+NKG2C- and CD3+CD56-NKG2C+) from about 8 donors had their TCR beta-chain repertoires profiled. Of the eight sequenced donors, seven were found to be HCMV-seropositive and one was found to be HCMV-seronegative. The eight sequenced donors were randomly selected healthy volunteers, three men and five women. Sequencing of the libraries produced 2 x 150 bp reads on Illumina HiSeq 2000/2500, MiSeq or NextSeq.

As to this clonotype: Its target antigen remains unknown.

HCMV serostatus was determined by detecting HCMV-specific IgG in serum with a commercial ELISA kit. Ficoll density gradient centrifugation was used to isolate peripheral blood mononuclear cells from blood. The CDR3 goes from the cysteine to the phenylalanine over 14 residues. A DNA sequence was not provided. The CDR1 and CDR2 encoded by the germline V gene (reference sequence) are LNHNV and YYDKDF. Overall study results and their limits: Whether the expanded NKG2C-expressing T cell clones were specific for HCMV antigens remained unclear. Those dominant clonotypes were again the most abundant among CD3+CD56-NKG2C+ cells in a handful of donors, at about 28.3-60.1%. In several donors, the dominant CD3+CD56+NKG2C+ clonotypes were found to rank among the top 10 CD8+ clonotypes and to make up about 1.0-7.5% of CD8+ T cells.

The sequencer was an Illumina HiSeq 2000. The TCR beta cDNA libraries were made using 5'RACE template switching, a step that added both a universal primer site and unique molecular identifiers. Synthesis of cDNA was primed from the TCR beta constant segment and was followed by two consecutive PCR amplification steps. Per the original workflow: MIGEC was used to demultiplex reads and group the reads by UMI, and MiTCR was used to assemble and quantify clonotypes. To remove erroneous sequences, TCR cDNA sequences were retained only when supported by two or more reads. The tcR package was used for downstream repertoire analysis, and clonotypes were matched across fractions by CDR3 nucleotide sequence plus V segment. Antigen specificity was annotated against VDJdb with VDJmatch, allowing one amino acid substitution in CDR3. TCRdb reprocessed the reads; each CDR3 protein sequence makes one entry, and DNA is unavailable. TCRdb, not the original authors, processed these V and J calls. This specimen's table enumerates around 550,000 distinct CDR3 sequences. Approximately 3.5% of the sample is in the top ten clones.

Sequencing was carried out using blood T cells: a sorted CD56 or NKG2C T cell subset, CD4+ or CD8+ T cells, or bulk PBMC T cells (not recorded which). The receptor comes from a man aged 18 to 35 in good health. Donor details come from another sample of the same person, matched by shared clones. The chain joins TRBV15 to TRBJ2-2; TCRdb's D call of TRBD1 is untestable without DNA. CDR3 reads: CATSRVEGEPGLFF.